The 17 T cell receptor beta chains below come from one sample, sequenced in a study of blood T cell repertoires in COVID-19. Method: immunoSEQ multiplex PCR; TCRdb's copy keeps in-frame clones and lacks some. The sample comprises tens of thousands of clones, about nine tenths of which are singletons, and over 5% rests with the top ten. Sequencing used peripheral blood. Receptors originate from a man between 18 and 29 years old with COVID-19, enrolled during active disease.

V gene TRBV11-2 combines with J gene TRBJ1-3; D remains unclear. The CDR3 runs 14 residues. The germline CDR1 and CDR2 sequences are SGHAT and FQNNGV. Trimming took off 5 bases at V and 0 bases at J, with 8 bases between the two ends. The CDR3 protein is CASSRGGSGNTIYF. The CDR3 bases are TGTGCCAGCAGCCGCGGTGGCTCTGGAAACACCATATATTTT.

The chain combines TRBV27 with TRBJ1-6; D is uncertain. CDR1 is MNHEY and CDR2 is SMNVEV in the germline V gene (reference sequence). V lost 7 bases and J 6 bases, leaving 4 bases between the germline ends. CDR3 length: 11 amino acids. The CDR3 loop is CASMSNSPLHF. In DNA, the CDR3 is TGTGCCAGCATGAGTAATTCACCCCTCCACTTT.

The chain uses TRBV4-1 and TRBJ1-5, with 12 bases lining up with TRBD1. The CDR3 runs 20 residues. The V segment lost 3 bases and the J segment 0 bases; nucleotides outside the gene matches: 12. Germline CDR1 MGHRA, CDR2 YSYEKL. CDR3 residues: CASSHRTKGQGAYSNQPQHF. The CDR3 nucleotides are TGCGCCAGCAGCCACCGAACAAAGGGACAGGGGGCTTATAGCAATCAGCCCCAGCATTTT.

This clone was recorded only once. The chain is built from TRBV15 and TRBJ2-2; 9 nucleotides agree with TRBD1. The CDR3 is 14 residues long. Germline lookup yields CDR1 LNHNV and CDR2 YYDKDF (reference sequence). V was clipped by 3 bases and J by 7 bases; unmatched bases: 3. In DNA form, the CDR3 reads TGTGCCACCAGCAGTCGGACAGGGGACGGGGAGCTGTTTTTT. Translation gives CATSSRTGDGELFF.

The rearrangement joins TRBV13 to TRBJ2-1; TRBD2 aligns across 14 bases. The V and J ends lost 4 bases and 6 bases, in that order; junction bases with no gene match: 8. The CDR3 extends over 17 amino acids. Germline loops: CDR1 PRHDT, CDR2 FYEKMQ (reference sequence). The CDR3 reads CASSSGTSGRLGNEQFF. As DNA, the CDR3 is TGTGCCAGCAGCTCAGGGACTAGCGGGAGACTAGGCAATGAGCAGTTCTTC.

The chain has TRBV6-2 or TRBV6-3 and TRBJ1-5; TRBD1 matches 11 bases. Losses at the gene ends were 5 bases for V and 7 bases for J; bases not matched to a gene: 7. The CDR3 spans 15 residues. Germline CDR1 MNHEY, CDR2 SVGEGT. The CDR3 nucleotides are TGTGCCAGCAGTACCGGGACAGGGGGTAGACAGCCCCAGCATTTT. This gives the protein CASSTGTGGRQPQHF.

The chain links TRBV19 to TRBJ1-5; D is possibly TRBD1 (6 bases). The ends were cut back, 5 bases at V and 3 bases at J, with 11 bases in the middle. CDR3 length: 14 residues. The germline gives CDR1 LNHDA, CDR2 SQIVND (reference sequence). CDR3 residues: CASSAGQNNQPQHF. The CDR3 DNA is TGTGCCAGTAGTGCAGGACAGAACAATCAGCCCCAGCATTTT.

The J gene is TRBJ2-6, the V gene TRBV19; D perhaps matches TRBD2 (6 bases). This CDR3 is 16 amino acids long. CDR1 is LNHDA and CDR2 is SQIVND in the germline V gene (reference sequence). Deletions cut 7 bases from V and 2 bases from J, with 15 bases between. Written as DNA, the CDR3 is TGTGCCAGTACCGGAGGGTCTCCCCCTGGGGCCAACGTCCTGACTTTC. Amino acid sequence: CASTGGSPPGANVLTF.

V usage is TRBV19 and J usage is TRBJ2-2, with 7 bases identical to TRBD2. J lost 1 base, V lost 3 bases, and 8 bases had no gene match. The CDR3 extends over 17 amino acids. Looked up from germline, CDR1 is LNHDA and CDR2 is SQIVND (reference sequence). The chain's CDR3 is CASSIDESGVNTGELFF. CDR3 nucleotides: TGTGCCAGTAGTATCGATGAGAGCGGGGTGAACACCGGGGAGCTGTTTTTT. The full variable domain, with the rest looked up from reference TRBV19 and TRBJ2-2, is DGGITQSPKYLFRKEGQNVTLSCEQNLNHDAMYWYRQDPGQGLRLIYYSQIVNDFQKGDIAEGYSVSREKKESFPLTVTSAQKNPTAFYLCASSIDESGVNTGELFFGEGSRLTVL.

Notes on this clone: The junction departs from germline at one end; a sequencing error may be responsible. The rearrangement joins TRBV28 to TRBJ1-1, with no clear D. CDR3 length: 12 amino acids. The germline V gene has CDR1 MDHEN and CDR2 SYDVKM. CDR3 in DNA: TGTGCCGGCAGCCTCGGTGGCACTGAAGCTTTCTTT. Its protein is CAGSLGGTEAFF.

CDR3 DNA: TGTGCCAGCAGTTCAACAGGGGAGGTTGCCTACGAGCAGTACTTC. Translation: CASSSTGEVAYEQYF. V gene TRBV28 combines with J gene TRBJ2-7, with D maybe TRBD1 (7 bases). V was shortened by 4 bases and J by 2 bases, with 15 bases between the two germline ends. The germline V gene encodes CDR1 MDHEN and CDR2 SYDVKM. The CDR3 covers 15 residues.

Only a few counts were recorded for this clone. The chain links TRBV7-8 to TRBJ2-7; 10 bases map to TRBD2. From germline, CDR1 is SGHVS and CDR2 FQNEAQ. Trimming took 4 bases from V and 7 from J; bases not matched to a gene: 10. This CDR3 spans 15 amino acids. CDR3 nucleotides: TGTGCCAGCAGCTCGTTAAGCGGGAGGGCCGGAGAGCAGTACTTC. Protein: CASSSLSGRAGEQYF.

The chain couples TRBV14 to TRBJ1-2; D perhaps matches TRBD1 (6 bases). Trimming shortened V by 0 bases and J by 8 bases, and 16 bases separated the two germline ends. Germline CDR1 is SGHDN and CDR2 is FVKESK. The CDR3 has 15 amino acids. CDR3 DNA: TGTGCCAGCAGCCAAGATACAGGGACACCGGGGGGCTACACCTTC. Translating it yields CASSQDTGTPGGYTF.

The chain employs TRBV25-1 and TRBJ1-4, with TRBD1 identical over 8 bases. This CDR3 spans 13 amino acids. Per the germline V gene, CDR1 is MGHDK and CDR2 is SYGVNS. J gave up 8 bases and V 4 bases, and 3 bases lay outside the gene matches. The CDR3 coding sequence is TGTGCCAGCAGTGCCAGGGGGCGAGAAAAACTGTTTTTT. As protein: CASSARGREKLFF.

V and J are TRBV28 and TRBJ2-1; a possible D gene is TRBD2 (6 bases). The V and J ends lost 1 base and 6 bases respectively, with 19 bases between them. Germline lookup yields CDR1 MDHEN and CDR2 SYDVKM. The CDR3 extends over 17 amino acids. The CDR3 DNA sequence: TGTGCCAGCAGTTTATTAGGCGGGATCAGACCCGCCAATGAGCAGTTCTTC. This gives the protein CASSLLGGIRPANEQFF.

CDR3 sequence: CASSIDPRTGWVIQYF. In nucleotides, the CDR3 is TGTGCCAGTAGTATAGATCCCCGGACAGGGTGGGTCATTCAGTACTTC. The rearrangement joins TRBV19 to TRBJ2-4; TRBD1 aligns across 8 bases. Losses at the gene ends were 0 bases for V and 9 bases for J; bases not matched to a gene: 10. CDR1 is LNHDA, CDR2 SQIVND, per germline (reference sequence). The CDR3 contains 16 residues.

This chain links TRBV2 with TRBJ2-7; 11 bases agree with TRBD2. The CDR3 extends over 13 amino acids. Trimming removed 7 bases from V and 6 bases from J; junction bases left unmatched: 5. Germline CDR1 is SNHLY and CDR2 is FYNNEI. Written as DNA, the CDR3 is TGTGCCAGCACTCAACTAGCGGGAGCCGAGCAGTACTTC. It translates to CASTQLAGAEQYF.